This entry is about one T cell receptor beta chain. Antigen: not known. The sample belongs to a study of T cell responses to AZD1222 COVID-19 vaccine. Points from the study as a whole: Sampling that yielded the repertoires occurred only after the peak T cell response.

Data came from immunoSEQ multiplex PCR; TCRdb stores just in-frame clones and leaves some out. The top ten hold approximately 3.8% of the sample, which has about 160,000 clones, about nine tenths seen once. CDR3 size: 15 residues. The ends were cut back, 2 bases at V and 1 base at J, with 6 bases in the middle. Germline V lookup: CDR1 MNHEY, CDR2 SMNVEV (reference sequence). The input for sequencing was peripheral blood, taken 28 days after the second AZD1222 dose. The chain combines TRBV27 with TRBJ2-6; D is uncertain. This receptor was identified in an adult who received the AZD1222 COVID-19 vaccine. The CDR3 protein is CASSLLGSGANVLTF. CDR3 bases: TGTGCCAGCAGTTTACTTGGATCTGGGGCCAACGTCCTGACTTTC.